This TCR beta chain was sequenced in a study of CD8 T cells in ankylosing spondylitis. General observations from the study: Both synovial fluid and blood in reactive arthritis had previously been reported to carry some motif variants. Significantly higher representation of disease-linked clones was reported for matched ankylosing spondylitis synovial fluid. Among TCR beta sequences, a motif of several highly homologous variants appeared characteristic of ankylosing spondylitis blood.

This clonotype has ten or more counts. Its matching antigen is unknown. Researchers built TCR beta libraries using quantitative 5'-RACE with molecular barcodes. TCRdb redid the calling of the 5' RACE reads with MiXCR, one entry per CDR3 protein. The table has roughly 86,000 distinct CDR3 sequences, 8.8% seen once. Germline-derived CDR1 and CDR2 are DFQATT and SNEGSKA (reference sequence). This CDR3 region has 15 residues. Deletions cut 2 bases from V and 3 bases from J, with 11 bases between. The chain has TRBV20-1 and TRBJ1-6; tentatively, D is TRBD1 (6 bases). The sample comprised blood, either unsorted or a sorted T cell fraction (not recorded which). The receptor was derived from a male donor with ankylosing spondylitis or in good health (not recorded which). CDR3 residues: CSARTDSLYNSPLHF. The CDR3 coding sequence is TGCAGTGCTAGAACGGACAGCCTCTATAATTCACCCCTCCACTTT.